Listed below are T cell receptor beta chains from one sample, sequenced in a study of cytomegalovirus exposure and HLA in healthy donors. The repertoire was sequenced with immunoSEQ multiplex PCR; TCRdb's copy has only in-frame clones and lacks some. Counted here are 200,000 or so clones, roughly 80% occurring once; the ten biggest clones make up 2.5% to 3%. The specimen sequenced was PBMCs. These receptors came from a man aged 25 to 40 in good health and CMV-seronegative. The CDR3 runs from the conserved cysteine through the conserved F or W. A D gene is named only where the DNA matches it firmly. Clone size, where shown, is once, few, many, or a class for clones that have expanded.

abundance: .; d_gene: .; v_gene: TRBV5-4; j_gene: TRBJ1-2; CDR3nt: TGTGCCACTTCATTCCAGGGGAACTATGGCTACACCTTC; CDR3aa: CATSFQGNYGYTF
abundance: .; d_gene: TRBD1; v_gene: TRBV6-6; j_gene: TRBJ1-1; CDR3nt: TGTGCCAGCAGTTACGGGACAGGGGGGGAAGCTTTCTTT; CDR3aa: CASSYGTGGEAFF
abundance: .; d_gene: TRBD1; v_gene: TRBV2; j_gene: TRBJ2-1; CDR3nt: TGTGCCAGCAGTAGGGACAGGGGGTACAATGAGCAGTTCTTC; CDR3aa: CASSRDRGYNEQFF
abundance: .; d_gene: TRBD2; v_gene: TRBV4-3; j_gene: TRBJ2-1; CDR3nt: TGCGCCAGCAGCCAAGATGAGAGCGGGAGCAAGTTCTTC; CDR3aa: CASSQDESGSKFF
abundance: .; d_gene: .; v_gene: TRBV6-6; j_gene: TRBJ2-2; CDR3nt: TGTGCCAGCAGTAGAGTTTTGAGGACCGGGGAGCTGTTTTTT; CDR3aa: CASSRVLRTGELFF
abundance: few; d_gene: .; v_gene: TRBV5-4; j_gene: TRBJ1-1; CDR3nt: TGTGCCAGCAGCGGGAGGTCCGCGAACACTGAAGCTTTCTTT; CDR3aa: CASSGRSANTEAFF
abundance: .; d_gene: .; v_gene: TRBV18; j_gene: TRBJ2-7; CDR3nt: TGTGCCAGCTCAAAAACTTCGGAGGCCTCCTACGAGCAGTACTTC; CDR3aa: CASSKTSEASYEQYF
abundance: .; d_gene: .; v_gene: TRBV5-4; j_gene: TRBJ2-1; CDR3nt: TGTGCCAGCAGCTTGGGGCTCAATGAGCAGTTCTTC; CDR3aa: CASSLGLNEQFF
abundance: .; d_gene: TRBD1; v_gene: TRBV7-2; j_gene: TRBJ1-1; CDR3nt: TGTGCCAGCAGCTCGACAGGGGGCGAGGCGTCAACCGAAAGGTTT; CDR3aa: CASSSTGGEASTERF
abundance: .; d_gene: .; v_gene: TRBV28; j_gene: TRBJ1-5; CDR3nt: TGTGCCAGCAGTTTTCAAGAAGGGGGAGTTTATCAGCCTCAGCATTTT; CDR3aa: CASSFQEGGVYQPQHF
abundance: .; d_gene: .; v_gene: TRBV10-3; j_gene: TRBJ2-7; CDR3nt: TGTGCCATCAGGGGGGGTTTGGACGAGCAGTACTTC; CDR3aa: CAIRGGLDEQYF
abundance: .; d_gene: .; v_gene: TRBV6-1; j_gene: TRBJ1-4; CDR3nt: TGTGCCAGCAACCGGGGGAATGAAAAACTGTTTTTT; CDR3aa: CASNRGNEKLFF
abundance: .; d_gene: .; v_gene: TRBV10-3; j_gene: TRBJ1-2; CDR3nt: TGTGCCATCAGTGAGCCGGGGATTGCTGTAGGTGGCTACACCTTC; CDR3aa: CAISEPGIAVGGYTF
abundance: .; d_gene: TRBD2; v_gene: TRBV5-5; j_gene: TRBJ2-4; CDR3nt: TGTGCCAGCAGCTTGGCCCTCCTCAGCGGGGGGGCCGGGTCAGTTACGTACTTC; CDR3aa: CASSLALLSGGAGSVTYF
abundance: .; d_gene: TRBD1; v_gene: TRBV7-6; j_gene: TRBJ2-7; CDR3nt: TGTGCCAGCAGCTCCTACCGGGACAGGGGTAACGAGCAGTACTTC; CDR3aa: CASSSYRDRGNEQYF
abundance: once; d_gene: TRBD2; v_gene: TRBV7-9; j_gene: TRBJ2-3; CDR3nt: TGTGCCAGCAGCCCAGTGGGGGCTAGCGGGGTCCCCCCAGATACGCAGTATTTT; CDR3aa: CASSPVGASGVPPDTQYF
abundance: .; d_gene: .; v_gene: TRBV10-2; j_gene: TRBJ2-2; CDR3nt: TGCGCCAGCAGTGGAGAGGCCGGCGTCGGGGAGCTGTTTTTT; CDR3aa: CASSGEAGVGELFF
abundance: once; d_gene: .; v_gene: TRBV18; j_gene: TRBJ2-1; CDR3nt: .; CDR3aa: CASSPDRDPLPWALMSSSSVQFF
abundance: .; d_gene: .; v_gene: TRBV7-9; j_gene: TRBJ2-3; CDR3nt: TGTGCCAGCAGCTCAAGGCGGGATACGCAGTATTTT; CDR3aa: CASSSRRDTQYF
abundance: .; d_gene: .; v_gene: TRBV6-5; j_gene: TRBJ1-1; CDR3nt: TGTGCCAGCAACATGAACCGCTTGAACACTGAAGCTTTCTTT; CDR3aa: CASNMNRLNTEAFF